These 6 T cell receptor beta chains were sequenced from one sample in a study of blood T cell repertoires in COVID-19 (dated by TCRdb to the early 2020s). Libraries came from the immunoSEQ multiplex PCR assay. In its TCRdb copy, this immuneACCESS table keeps in-frame sequences only and misses some clones. Where compared with another copy, unresolved V genes explain less than half of these, and the others have no known cause. In this sample the table shows approximately 400,000 clones, roughly 91% of which occur a single time. The top ten hold more than 1% of the sample. The sample consisted of PBMCs or T cells enriched from blood (not recorded which). These receptor sequences come from a young woman who had recovered from COVID-19.

The CDR3 protein is CASSLRTGKGAFF. DNA of the CDR3: TGTGCCAGCAGTCTCCGGACAGGCAAAGGGGCTTTCTTT. The V and J genes are TRBV5-6 and TRBJ1-1, with 7 bases that match TRBD1. The ends lost 5 bases at V and 11 bases at J; junction bases unmatched: 12. Germline CDR1 is SGHDT and CDR2 is YYEEEE. The CDR3 contains 13 residues.

The J gene is TRBJ1-1, the V gene TRBV29-1; D possibly corresponds to TRBD1 (5 bases). Germline V lookup: CDR1 SQVTM, CDR2 ANQGSEA. CDR3 length: 12 amino acids. CDR3 region: CTLQGSGTEAFF. As DNA, the CDR3 is TGCACCCTTCAGGGCTCTGGCACTGAAGCTTTCTTT. The full variable domain, rest sourced from reference TRBV29-1 and TRBJ1-1, is SAVISQKPSRDICQRGTSLTIQCQVDSQVTMMFWYRQQPGQSLTLIATANQGSEATYESGFVIDKFPISRPNLTFSTLTVSNMSPEDSSIYLCTLQGSGTEAFFGQGTRLTVV.

The V call is TRBV2, the J call TRBJ2-1; 10 bases match TRBD1. The germline V gene has CDR1 SNHLY and CDR2 FYNNEI. This CDR3 spans 13 amino acids. V lost 8 bases and J lost 6; bases outside the gene matches: 4. The CDR3 reads CASRQGATNEQFF. Here the CDR3 DNA reads TGTGCCAGCCGACAGGGGGCGACCAATGAGCAGTTCTTC. Variable domain in full (rest from reference TRBV2 and TRBJ2-1): EPEVTQTPSHQVTQMGQEVILRCVPISNHLYFYWYRQILGQKVEFLVSFYNNEISEKSEIFDDQFSVERPDGSNFTLKIRSTKLEDSAMYFCASRQGATNEQFFGPGTRLTVL.

The genes are TRBV6-5 and TRBJ1-5; D gene ambiguous. Germline CDR1 is MNHEY and CDR2 is SVGAGI. This CDR3 is 13 amino acids long. The V and J ends lost 3 bases and 6 bases respectively, with 9 bases between them. The CDR3 coding sequence is TGTGCCAGCAGTTATGGAGGGAGTCAGCCCCAGCATTTT. Residues: CASSYGGSQPQHF.

The CDR3 loop reads CASSESRSPLHF. The CDR3 DNA follows: TGCGCCAGCAGTGAGTCGAGATCACCCCTCCACTTT. The rearrangement joins TRBV10-2 to TRBJ1-6; no clear D gene. Germline loops: CDR1 WSHSY, CDR2 SAAADI. Trimming left V 0 bases short and J 10 bases short, with 4 bases between. This CDR3 contains 12 residues.

The rearrangement uses TRBV27 and TRBJ2-3; the match to TRBD2 covers 14 bases. Germline V gene sequence: CDR1 MNHEY, CDR2 SMNVEV (reference sequence). The CDR3 contains 16 residues. Trimming took 5 bases from V and 8 from J; bases not matched to a gene: 9. The CDR3 bases are TGTGCCAGCAGTCCGGGACTAGCGGGGGCAGAAGGTACGCAGTATTTT. Its protein is CASSPGLAGAEGTQYF.